The 32 T cell receptor beta chains given below trace back to one sample, sequenced in a study of CD8 T cells in Susac syndrome. RNA amounts of 0.5 to 1 ug underwent reverse transcription with random hexamers. TCRdb ran MiXCR on the immunoSEQ multiplex PCR reads and lists one entry per CDR3 protein. The sample yields 130,000 to 150,000 distinct CDR3 sequences, roughly 94% seen once. Sequencing used CD4+ T cells from PBMCs. The receptors derive from a human donor in good health.

V usage is TRBV12-3 or TRBV12-4 and J usage is TRBJ2-7; TRBD2 matches at 16 bases. Unmatched junction bases numbered 11, after V lost 6 bases and J lost 0 bases. The CDR3 has 19 residues. CDR3 DNA: TGTGCCAGCAGCCCCTCCCCGGGACTAGCGGGAGGGAGCTCCTACGAGCAGTACTTC. Translating it yields CASSPSPGLAGGSSYEQYF.

The chain employs TRBV5-4 and TRBJ2-5, with TRBD1 identical over 12 bases. Losses at the gene ends were 3 bases for V and 1 base for J; bases not matched to a gene: 1. Germline loops: CDR1 SGHNT, CDR2 YYREEE (reference sequence). The CDR3 consists of 15 residues. The CDR3 is CASSWGQGAQETQYF. The CDR3 DNA reads as TGTGCCAGCAGCTGGGGACAGGGGGCCCAAGAGACCCAGTACTTC.

This chain joins TRBV2 and TRBJ1-1; D gene uncertain. Per the germline V gene, CDR1 is SNHLY and CDR2 is FYNNEI. V lost 0 bases to trimming and J lost 10 bases, with 6 bases between them. CDR3 length equals 11 residues. The CDR3 region is CASSEARVAFF. The CDR3 nucleotides are TGTGCCAGCAGTGAAGCCCGGGTAGCTTTCTTT.

This clonotype was observed once. The gene calls are TRBV7-9 and TRBJ2-7, with TRBD1 matching 8 bases. V gave up 7 bases and J gave up 2 bases; unmatched junction bases: 7. Germline assignment: CDR1 SEHNR and CDR2 FQNEAQ (reference sequence). This CDR3 comprises 14 residues. The CDR3: CASIQGAGTYEQYF. The CDR3 nucleotides read TGTGCCAGCATTCAGGGGGCAGGAACCTACGAGCAGTACTTC.

The genes are TRBV27 and TRBJ2-1; 10 bases line up with TRBD2. V shed 11 bases, J shed 6 bases, and the junction held 16 bases outside the gene matches. The CDR3 is made up of 16 amino acids. Looked up from germline, CDR1 is MNHEY and CDR2 is SMNVEV (reference sequence). Written as DNA, the CDR3 is TGTGCCGCCTCGGCCCTGGCTAGCGGGAGTGTCAATGAGCAGTTCTTC. Its translation: CAASALASGSVNEQFF.

This chain uses TRBV30 with TRBJ1-2; D perhaps matches TRBD1 (5 bases). Germline CDR1 reads GTSNPN; CDR2 reads SVGIG (reference sequence). With 3 bases removed from V and 7 bases from J, the gap between germline ends came to 15 bases. The CDR3 totals 13 residues. CDR3: CAWRNADGGGYTF. For the CDR3, the DNA is TGTGCCTGGAGGAACGCCGATGGGGGTGGCTACACCTTC. The full variable domain, its missing parts supplied by reference TRBV30 and TRBJ1-2, is SQTIHQWPATLVQPVGSPLSLECTVEGTSNPNLYWYRQAAGRGLQLLFYSVGIGQISSEVPQNLSASRPQDRQFILSSKKLLLSDSGFYLCAWRNADGGGYTFGSGTRLTVV.

The chain has TRBV19 and TRBJ2-1, with 7 bases lining up with TRBD2. The CDR3 spans 16 residues. The J segment lost 0 bases and the V segment lost 7 bases, leaving 9 bases of the junction unmatched. Germline CDR1 and CDR2: LNHDA and SQIVND (reference sequence). CDR3 in amino acids: CASKPGLRYSYNEQFF. For the CDR3, the DNA is TGTGCCAGTAAGCCGGGACTACGCTACTCCTACAATGAGCAGTTCTTC.

The chain carries TRBV7-2 and TRBJ2-5; weak D call: TRBD1 (6 bases). CDR1 is SGHTA, CDR2 FQGNSA, per germline. Trimming cost V 4 bases and J 7 bases, with 10 bases left between them. The CDR3 has 12 amino acids. In DNA form, the CDR3 reads TGTGCCAGCAGCTCTAGAGGGGGGACCCAGTACTTC. This translates into CASSSRGGTQYF.

This rearrangement joins TRBV5-6 to TRBJ1-1, with a tentative D call TRBD1 (6 bases). Germline CDR1 SGHDT, CDR2 YYEEEE. The germline V and J ends were trimmed by 3 bases and 0 bases, with 15 bases remaining between them. This CDR3 has 16 amino acids. The CDR3, as DNA: TGTGCCAGCAGCTCATACAGGGTAAACATGAACACTGAAGCTTTCTTT. Translating it yields CASSSYRVNMNTEAFF.

This clonotype was recorded only once. The chain employs TRBV2 and TRBJ2-1; 7 bases fit TRBD1. CDR3 size: 13 residues. V trimming: 6 bases; J trimming: 4 bases; junction bases outside the gene matches: 3. Per the germline V gene, CDR1 is SNHLY and CDR2 is FYNNEI. CDR3 nucleotides: TGTGCCAGCAGACTGGGACAGTACAATGAGCAGTTCTTC. It codes for CASRLGQYNEQFF.

This chain joins TRBV20-1 and TRBJ2-3; D is unresolved. The CDR3 has 15 residues. Looked up from germline, CDR1 is DFQATT and CDR2 is SNEGSKA (reference sequence). The V end was cut by 0 bases, the J end by 0 bases, with 10 bases between. The CDR3 region is CSARDGGTSTDTQYF. The CDR3 coding sequence is TGCAGTGCTAGAGATGGCGGTACTAGCACAGATACGCAGTATTTT.

The chain recombines TRBV6-1 with TRBJ1-2; D not resolved. In germline, CDR1 is MNHNS, CDR2 SASEGT. Trimming pared 1 base from V and 5 bases from J, leaving 8 bases between. CDR3 length equals 13 residues. Written as DNA, the CDR3 is TGTGCCAGCAGTGAAGTATCCTTATATGGCTACACCTTC. Its translation is CASSEVSLYGYTF.

This clonotype was found once. The gene calls are TRBV14 and TRBJ2-7; D uncertain. This CDR3 region has 13 residues. V gave up 3 bases and J gave up 0 bases, with 6 bases separating them. Germline values: CDR1 SGHDN, CDR2 FVKESK. The CDR3 nucleotides are TGTGCCAGCAGCCACTCCATCTCCTACGAGCAGTACTTC. Translating it yields CASSHSISYEQYF.

This chain connects TRBV19 to TRBJ2-1, with D tentatively TRBD1 or TRBD2 (5 bases each). Germline values: CDR1 LNHDA, CDR2 SQIVND (reference sequence). Trimming left V 2 bases short and J 2 bases short, with 16 bases between. CDR3 length: 17 residues. The CDR3 loop reads CASSIYRGDSTYNEQFF. In DNA, the CDR3 is TGTGCCAGTAGTATATACCGAGGGGATTCCACCTACAATGAGCAGTTCTTC. The entire variable domain, with the rest obtained from reference TRBV19 and TRBJ2-1, is as follows: DGGITQSPKYLFRKEGQNVTLSCEQNLNHDAMYWYRQDPGQGLRLIYYSQIVNDFQKGDIAEGYSVSREKKESFPLTVTSAQKNPTAFYLCASSIYRGDSTYNEQFFGPGTRLTVL.

The J gene is TRBJ2-5, the V gene TRBV3-1; TRBD1 agrees at 8 bases. The length of the CDR3 is 16 residues. V shed 4 bases and J 2 bases; nucleotides not matched to a gene: 9. Germline V lookup: CDR1 LGHDT, CDR2 YNNKEL (reference sequence). This CDR3 is CASSPRQGLLQETQYF. CDR3 nucleotides: TGTGCCAGCAGCCCGAGACAGGGGCTTTTACAAGAGACCCAGTACTTC.

The chain uses TRBV30 and TRBJ2-1; TRBD2 is a possible D gene (7 bases). V lost 1 base and J lost 7, with 17 bases in between. The CDR3 has 15 amino acids. CDR1 and CDR2 from the germline V gene are GTSNPN and SVGIG (reference sequence). CDR3 nucleotide sequence: TGTGCCTGGAGTGGAGGGGGGACTAAGGGTAATGAGCAGTTCTTC. Its protein is CAWSGGGTKGNEQFF.

The J gene is TRBJ1-2, the V gene TRBV29-1; D is uncertain. The germline V gene has CDR1 SQVTM and CDR2 ANQGSEA. This CDR3 has 12 amino acids. CDR3 loop: CSANSANYGYTF. The CDR3 bases are TGCAGTGCTAACAGTGCTAACTATGGCTACACCTTC.

This clonotype was found once. V gene TRBV29-1 combines with J gene TRBJ1-2; D is unresolved. This CDR3 contains 14 residues. The V end was cut by 3 bases, the J end by 8 bases, with 19 bases between. Germline loops: CDR1 SQVTM, CDR2 ANQGSEA. The DNA for the CDR3 is TGCAGCGTTGACCTTCCGGGCCCTACGGCCGGCTACACCTTC. Translating it yields CSVDLPGPTAGYTF.

This clonotype has just one count. This sequence joins TRBV20-1 and TRBJ2-1, with 11 positions matching TRBD2. In germline, CDR1 is DFQATT, CDR2 SNEGSKA (reference sequence). This CDR3 has 14 amino acids. The junction had 5 bases not matched to a gene; V was cut back by 1 base and J by 9 bases. DNA of the CDR3: TGCAGTGCTAGAGGACTAGCGGGAAGTGGTGAGCAGTTCTTC. Translated, it gives CSARGLAGSGEQFF.

The chain couples TRBV20-1 to TRBJ2-4, with D possibly TRBD2 on 6 matching bases. CDR1 and CDR2 (germline): DFQATT, SNEGSKA (reference sequence). The CDR3 runs to 16 residues. Trimming removed 0 bases from V and 1 base from J, with 13 bases in between. The CDR3 loop is CSARDQGGKAKNIQYF. CDR3 nucleotide sequence: TGCAGTGCTAGAGATCAGGGCGGGAAGGCCAAAAACATTCAGTACTTC.

This clonotype has only one observation. The J gene is TRBJ1-1, the V gene TRBV10-2, with TRBD1 as a possible D gene (6 bases). The CDR3 length is 19 residues. Germline lookup yields CDR1 WSHSY and CDR2 SAAADI. V was pared by 7 bases and J by 0 bases, with 27 bases between. CDR3 protein: CASTNLGGDVRGLNTEAFF. The CDR3 DNA reads as TGCGCCAGCACAAACCTAGGGGGGGATGTTCGTGGGTTGAACACTGAAGCTTTCTTT.

The CDR3 coding sequence is TGCAGTTCGGCCTGGATGAGCAATGAGCAGTTCTTC. This sequence encodes CSSAWMSNEQFF. V and J are TRBV20-1 and TRBJ2-1; D ambiguous. Germline V CDR1 and CDR2: DFQATT, SNEGSKA (reference sequence). This CDR3 is built from 12 residues. Trimming took 8 bases from V and 6 from J, leaving 14 bases between them.

The chain links TRBV28 to TRBJ2-2; D unclear. Trimming removed 7 bases at V and 1 base at J, with 16 bases between. Germline loops: CDR1 MDHEN, CDR2 SYDVKM. This CDR3 contains 16 residues. CDR3 bases: TGTGCCAGCACCCCCAGTGGGGTCCTGAACACCGGGGAGCTGTTTTTT. This translates into CASTPSGVLNTGELFF.

This chain uses TRBV7-9 with TRBJ2-7; TRBD2 matches 8 bases. Germline lookup yields CDR1 SEHNR and CDR2 FQNEAQ (reference sequence). The CDR3 is made up of 15 amino acids. Trimming at V came to 0 bases and at J to 7 bases, leaving 8 bases not matched to a gene. This CDR3 reads CASSLAASGLREQYF. In DNA, the CDR3 is TGTGCCAGCAGCTTAGCGGCTAGCGGGCTGCGGGAGCAGTACTTC. The whole variable domain, remainder taken from reference TRBV7-9 and TRBJ2-7, is DTGVSQNPRHKITKRGQNVTFRCDPISEHNRLYWYRQTLGQGPEFLTYFQNEAQLEKSRLLSDRFSAERPKGSFSTLEIQRTEQGDSAMYLCASSLAASGLREQYFGPGTRLTVT.

The V call is TRBV25-1, the J call TRBJ1-2, with 9 bases fitting TRBD1. There are 15 residues in the CDR3. The V gene's germline CDR1 is MGHDK and CDR2 SYGVNS. The V gene end was trimmed by 2 bases and the J gene end by 7 bases; junction bases not matched to a gene: 8. In nucleotides, the CDR3 is TGTGCCAGCAGTGAACCGGGACAGGGACGTAGTGGCTACACCTTC. It specifies CASSEPGQGRSGYTF.

The CDR3 bases are TGTGCCAGCAGCTCACTACAGGGACCCTCCAATCAGCCCCAGCATTTT. The encoded protein is CASSSLQGPSNQPQHF. V usage is TRBV7-9 and J usage is TRBJ1-5, with TRBD1 as a possible D gene (6 bases). The germline gives CDR1 SEHNR, CDR2 FQNEAQ (reference sequence). Trimming pared 4 bases from V and 3 bases from J, leaving 16 bases between. This CDR3 comprises 16 residues. Drawing the rest from reference TRBV7-9 and TRBJ1-5, the complete variable domain is DTGVSQNPRHKITKRGQNVTFRCDPISEHNRLYWYRQTLGQGPEFLTYFQNEAQLEKSRLLSDRFSAERPKGSFSTLEIQRTEQGDSAMYLCASSSLQGPSNQPQHFGDGTRLSIL.

Here the CDR3 reads CSVDNPPGYEQYF. The CDR3 DNA follows: TGCAGCGTTGATAATCCCCCAGGGTACGAGCAGTACTTC. The rearrangement joins TRBV29-1 to TRBJ2-7; D possibly corresponds to TRBD1 (5 bases). Trimming shortened V by 3 bases and J by 4 bases, and 13 bases separated the two germline ends. Germline V gives CDR1 SQVTM, CDR2 ANQGSEA. The CDR3 loop spans 13 amino acids.

The rearrangement joins TRBV2 to TRBJ1-5; 7 bases agree with TRBD1. The CDR3 covers 15 residues. Looked up from germline, CDR1 is SNHLY and CDR2 is FYNNEI. The trim removed 5 bases at V and 4 bases at J, leaving 8 bases unmatched. The CDR3 region is CASSPPGTANQPQHF. CDR3 nucleotides: TGTGCCAGCAGTCCGCCCGGGACAGCGAATCAGCCCCAGCATTTT.

This sequence joins TRBV20-1 and TRBJ2-5; 7 bases are a match to TRBD2. The CDR3 length is 13 residues. Germline values: CDR1 DFQATT, CDR2 SNEGSKA (reference sequence). V gave up 1 base and J gave up 2 bases; unmatched junction bases: 1. The CDR3: CSARASGQETQYF. CDR3 sequence (DNA): TGCAGTGCTAGAGCTAGCGGTCAAGAGACCCAGTACTTC.

This chain connects TRBV19 to TRBJ2-7, with a tentative D call TRBD1 (5 bases). This CDR3 spans 14 amino acids. The V end lost 5 bases, the J end lost 5 bases, and 16 bases lay between the germline ends. Germline lookup yields CDR1 LNHDA and CDR2 SQIVND (reference sequence). CDR3 coding DNA: TGTGCCAGTAGTCCAGGGTTCCAAGGGGACGAGCAGTACTTC. It translates to CASSPGFQGDEQYF.

J is TRBJ1-5 and V is TRBV29-1; D gene unclear. The germline V gene encodes CDR1 SQVTM and CDR2 ANQGSEA. The length of the CDR3 is 13 residues. The V and J ends lost 6 bases and 1 base respectively, with 10 bases between them. CDR3 region: CSVSLGSNQPQHF. The DNA of the CDR3 is TGCAGCGTGTCCCTGGGGAGCAATCAGCCCCAGCATTTT.

The chain employs TRBV20-1 and TRBJ2-2; 9 bases agree with TRBD2. Losses at the gene ends were 3 bases for V and 7 bases for J; bases not matched to a gene: 15. Germline V gene lookup returns CDR1 DFQATT and CDR2 SNEGSKA (reference sequence). CDR3 length: 17 residues. This CDR3 is CSARPPPSGRSGGELFF. CDR3 in DNA: TGCAGTGCTAGGCCCCCCCCGAGCGGGAGGAGCGGCGGGGAGCTGTTTTTT.